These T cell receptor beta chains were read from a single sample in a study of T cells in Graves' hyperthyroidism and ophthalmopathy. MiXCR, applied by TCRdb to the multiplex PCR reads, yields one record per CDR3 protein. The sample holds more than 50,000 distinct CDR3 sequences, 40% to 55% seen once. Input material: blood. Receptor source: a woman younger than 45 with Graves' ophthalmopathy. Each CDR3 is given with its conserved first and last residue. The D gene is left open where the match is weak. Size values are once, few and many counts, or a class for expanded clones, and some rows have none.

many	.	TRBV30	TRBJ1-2	TGTGCCTGGAGTGTATGGGCTCGAGATGGCTACACCTTC	CAWSVWARDGYTF
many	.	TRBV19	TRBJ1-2	TGTGCCAGTAGTATTGCGGGGCGCGGTGCCTATGGCTACACCTTC	CASSIAGRGAYGYTF
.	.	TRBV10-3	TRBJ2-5	TGTGCCATCAGTGTGAAGGGGCCCCACTTC	CAISVKGPHF
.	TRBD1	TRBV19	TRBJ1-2	TGTGCCAGTAGTATCGGACAGGGGGTCTCTGGCTACACCTTC	CASSIGQGVSGYTF
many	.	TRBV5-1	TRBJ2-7	TGTGCCAGCAGCTTGGAGGCAGGATACGAGCAGTACTTC	CASSLEAGYEQYF
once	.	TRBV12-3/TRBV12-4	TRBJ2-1	TGTGCCAGCAGTTTACAGGGAACCGACAATGAGCAGTTCTTC	CASSLQGTDNEQFF
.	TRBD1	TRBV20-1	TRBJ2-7	TGCAGTGCTAGGCCGGGACAGGGTCTCGAGCAGTACTTC	CSARPGQGLEQYF
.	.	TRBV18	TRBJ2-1	TGTGCCAGCTCACCACCGTTTGGGACGGGACCCTACAATGAGCAGTTCTTC	CASSPPFGTGPYNEQFF
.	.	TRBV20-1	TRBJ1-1	TGCAGTGCTAGACCTTCCTACAATGAAGCTTTCTTT	CSARPSYNEAFF
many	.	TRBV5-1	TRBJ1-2	TGCGCCAGCAGCTTGGAACAGGGAAGTATGGGAGGCTACACCTTC	CASSLEQGSMGGYTF
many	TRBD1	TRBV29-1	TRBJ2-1	TGCAGCGTTAGAAAGGGACAGGGGGCAAGGAATGAGCAGTTCTTC	CSVRKGQGARNEQFF
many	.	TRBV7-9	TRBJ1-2	TGTGCCAGCAGCCCGGACACAACCTATGGCTACACCTTC	CASSPDTTYGYTF
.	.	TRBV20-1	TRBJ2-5	TGCAATGCTAGACCCCAGCGGAAACAAGAGACCCAGTACTTC	CNARPQRKQETQYF
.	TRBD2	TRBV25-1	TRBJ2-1	TGTGCCAGCTCACCACTAGCGCGCACGGGTGAGCAGTTCTTC	CASSPLARTGEQFF